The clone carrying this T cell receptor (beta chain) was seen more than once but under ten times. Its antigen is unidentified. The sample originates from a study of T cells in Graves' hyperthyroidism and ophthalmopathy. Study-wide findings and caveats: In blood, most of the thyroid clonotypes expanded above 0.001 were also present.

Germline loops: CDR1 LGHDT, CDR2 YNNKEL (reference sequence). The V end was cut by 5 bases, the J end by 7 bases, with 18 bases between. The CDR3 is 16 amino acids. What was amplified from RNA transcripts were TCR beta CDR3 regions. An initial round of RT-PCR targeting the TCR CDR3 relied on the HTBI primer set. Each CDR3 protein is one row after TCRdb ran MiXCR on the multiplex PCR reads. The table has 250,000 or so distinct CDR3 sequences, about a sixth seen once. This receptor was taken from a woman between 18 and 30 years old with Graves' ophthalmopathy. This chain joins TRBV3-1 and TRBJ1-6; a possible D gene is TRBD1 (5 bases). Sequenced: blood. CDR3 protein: CASSCGQGARNSPLHF. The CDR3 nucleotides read TGTGCCAGCAGCTGTGGACAAGGGGCTCGGAATTCACCCCTCCACTTT.